This TCR beta chain was profiled in a study of T-cell memory formation after mild COVID-19. In the study overall: Across donors, TCR clusters were largely donor specific. Broader study findings: CD4/CD8 balance held among clones contracting day 15 to 85, and later expanders leaned CD4+. Contracting clones localized mainly to CM and EM when CD4+ and mainly to EMRA when CD8+.

About this clonotype: Its antigen is not known.

TCRdb re-called the 5' RACE reads through MiXCR, storing one row per CDR3 protein. The sample includes 180,000 or so distinct CDR3 sequences, more than 15% of them seen just once. This CDR3 is 15 amino acids long. CDR1 is SGHNT and CDR2 is YYREEE in the germline V gene (reference sequence). Germline trimming cut 4 bases from V and 5 bases from J; bases unmatched to any gene: 9. Sequencing input: PBMCs or a T cell subset sorted from them (not recorded which). This TCR was sampled from an adult woman who had mild COVID-19 (a few samples of this study predate the infection). Cell type and time point are not known. The rearrangement uses TRBV5-4 and TRBJ2-5; the match to TRBD1 covers 9 bases. The CDR3 nucleotides read TGTGCCAGCAGCCTAACGACAGGGGGTGGCGAGACCCAGTACTTC. Translated: CASSLTTGGGETQYF.